This T cell receptor (beta chain) was sequenced in a study of cytomegalovirus exposure and HLA in healthy donors. Findings of the study overall: There were some 150 TCR beta chains listed as cytomegalovirus-associated.

The CDR3 has 15 amino acids. The V gene's germline CDR1 is SGHVS and CDR2 FNYEAQ. PCR employed 60 Vbeta and 13 Jbeta primers. Some clones are missing from TCRdb's copy, which holds only in-frame ones; the method was immunoSEQ multiplex PCR. The sample records tens of thousands of clones, around 82% being singletons. A remark on this clone: The antigen remains undetermined. The junction and the germline gene differ at one end; a read error may be behind it.

The sample taken for sequencing was PBMCs. The sequence derives from a male donor in good health and CMV-seronegative. The chain joins TRBV7-6 to TRBJ2-3; the D gene is possibly TRBD2 (5 bases). CDR3 loop: CASSLEDFRTDTQYF. CDR3 DNA: TGTGCCAGCAGTTTAGAGGACTTCCGCACAGATACGCAGTATTTT. The full variable domain, completed using reference TRBV7-6 and TRBJ2-3, is GAGVSQSPRYKVTKRGQDVALRCDPISGHVSLYWYRQALGQGPEFLTYFNYEAQQDKSGLPNDRFSAERPEGSISTLTIQRTEQRDSAMYRCASSLEDFRTDTQYFGPGTRLTVL.